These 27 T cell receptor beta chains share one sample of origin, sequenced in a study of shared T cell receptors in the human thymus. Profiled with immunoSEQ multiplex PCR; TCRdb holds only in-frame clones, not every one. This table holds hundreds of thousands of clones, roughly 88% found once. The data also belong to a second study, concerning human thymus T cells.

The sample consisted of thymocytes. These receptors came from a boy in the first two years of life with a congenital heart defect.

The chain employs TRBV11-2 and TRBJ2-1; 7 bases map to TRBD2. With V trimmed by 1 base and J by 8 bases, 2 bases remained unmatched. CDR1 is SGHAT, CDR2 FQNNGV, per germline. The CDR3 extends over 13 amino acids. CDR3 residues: CASSLGLAHEQFF. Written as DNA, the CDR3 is TGTGCCAGCAGCTTAGGACTAGCTCATGAGCAGTTCTTC.

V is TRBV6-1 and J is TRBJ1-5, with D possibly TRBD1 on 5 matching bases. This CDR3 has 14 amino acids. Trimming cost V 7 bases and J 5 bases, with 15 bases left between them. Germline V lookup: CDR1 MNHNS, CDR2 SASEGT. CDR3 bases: TGTGCCAGCATCGAAGGGGTAACGGATCAGCCCCAGCATTTT. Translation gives CASIEGVTDQPQHF.

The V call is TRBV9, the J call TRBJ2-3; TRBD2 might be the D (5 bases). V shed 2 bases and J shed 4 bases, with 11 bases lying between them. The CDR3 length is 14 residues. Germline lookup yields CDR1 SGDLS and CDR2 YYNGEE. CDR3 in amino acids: CASSVEGFSDTQYF. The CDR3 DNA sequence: TGTGCCAGCAGCGTCGAGGGTTTTTCAGATACGCAGTATTTT.

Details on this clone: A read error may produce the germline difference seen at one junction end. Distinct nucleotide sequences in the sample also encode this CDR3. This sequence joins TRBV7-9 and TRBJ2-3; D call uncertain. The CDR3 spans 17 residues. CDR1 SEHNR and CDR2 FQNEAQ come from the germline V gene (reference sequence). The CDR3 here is CASSLAGGEEPFLRLHF. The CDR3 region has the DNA TGTGCCAGCAGCTTAGCTGGTGGAGAGGAGCCCTTCCTTCGTTTGCATTTT. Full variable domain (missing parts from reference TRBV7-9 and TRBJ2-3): DTGVSQNPRHKITKRGQNVTFRCDPISEHNRLYWYRQTLGQGPEFLTYFQNEAQLEKSRLLSDRFSAERPKGSFSTLEIQRTEQGDSAMYLCASSLAGGEEPFLRLHFGPGTRLTVL.

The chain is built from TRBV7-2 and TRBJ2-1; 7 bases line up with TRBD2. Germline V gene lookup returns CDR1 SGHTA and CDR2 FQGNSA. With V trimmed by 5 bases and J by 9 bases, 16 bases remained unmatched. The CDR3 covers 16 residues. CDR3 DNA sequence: TGTGCCAGCAGCCCCTGGTGGGGGAGGGCCCCGGGTGAGCAGTTCTTC. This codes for CASSPWWGRAPGEQFF.

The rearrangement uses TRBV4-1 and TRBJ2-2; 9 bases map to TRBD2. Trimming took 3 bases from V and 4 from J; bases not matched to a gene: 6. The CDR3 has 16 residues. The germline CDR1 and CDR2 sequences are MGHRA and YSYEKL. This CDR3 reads CASSHPGLAFTGELFF. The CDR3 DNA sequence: TGCGCCAGCAGCCACCCGGGACTAGCTTTCACCGGGGAGCTGTTTTTT.

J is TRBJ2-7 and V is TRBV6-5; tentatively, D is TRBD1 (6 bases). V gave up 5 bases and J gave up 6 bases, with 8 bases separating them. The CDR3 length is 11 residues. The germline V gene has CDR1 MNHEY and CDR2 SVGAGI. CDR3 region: CASSQGSEQYF. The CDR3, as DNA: TGTGCCAGCAGTCAGGGGTCCGAGCAGTACTTC.

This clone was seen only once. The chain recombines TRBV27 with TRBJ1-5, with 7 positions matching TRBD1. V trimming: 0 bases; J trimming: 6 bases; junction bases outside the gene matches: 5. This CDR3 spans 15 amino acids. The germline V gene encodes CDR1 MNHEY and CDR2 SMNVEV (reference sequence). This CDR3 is CASSLSKGAGQPQHF. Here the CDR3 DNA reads TGTGCCAGCAGTTTATCGAAGGGGGCCGGTCAGCCCCAGCATTTT.

CDR3 sequence reads: CASSPPRGPRGNNEQFF. The CDR3 coding sequence is TGTGCCAGCAGCCCACCCCGTGGCCCCAGAGGTAACAATGAGCAGTTCTTC. The chain couples TRBV7-8 to TRBJ2-1; no definite D call. The V gene's germline CDR1 is SGHVS and CDR2 FQNEAQ. The length of the CDR3 is 17 residues. Deletions cut 5 bases from V and 5 bases from J, with 22 bases between.

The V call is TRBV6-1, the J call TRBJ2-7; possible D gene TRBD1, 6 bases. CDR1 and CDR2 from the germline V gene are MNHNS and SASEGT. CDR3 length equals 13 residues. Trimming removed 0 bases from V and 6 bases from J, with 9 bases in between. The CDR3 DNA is TGTGCCAGCAGTGAAGCGGGGGACACCGAGCAGTACTTC. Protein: CASSEAGDTEQYF.

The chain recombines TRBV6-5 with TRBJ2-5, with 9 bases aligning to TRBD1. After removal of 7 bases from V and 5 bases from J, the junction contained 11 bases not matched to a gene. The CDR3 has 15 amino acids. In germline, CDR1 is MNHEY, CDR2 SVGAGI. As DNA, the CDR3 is TGTGCCAGCACCTCACGACAGGGGGTATACGAGACCCAGTACTTC. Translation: CASTSRQGVYETQYF.

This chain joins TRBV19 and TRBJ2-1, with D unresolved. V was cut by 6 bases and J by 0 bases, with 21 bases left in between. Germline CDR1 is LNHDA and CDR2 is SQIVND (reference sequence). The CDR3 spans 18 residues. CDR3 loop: CASSPGPRLPSSYNEQFF. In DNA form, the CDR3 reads TGTGCCAGTAGCCCGGGTCCCCGACTCCCAAGCTCCTACAATGAGCAGTTCTTC.

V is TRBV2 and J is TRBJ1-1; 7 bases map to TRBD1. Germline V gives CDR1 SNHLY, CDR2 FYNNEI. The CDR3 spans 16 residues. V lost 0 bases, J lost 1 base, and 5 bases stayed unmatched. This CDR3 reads CASSEARGQPNTEAFF. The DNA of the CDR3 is TGTGCCAGCAGTGAAGCTAGGGGACAGCCGAACACTGAAGCTTTCTTT.

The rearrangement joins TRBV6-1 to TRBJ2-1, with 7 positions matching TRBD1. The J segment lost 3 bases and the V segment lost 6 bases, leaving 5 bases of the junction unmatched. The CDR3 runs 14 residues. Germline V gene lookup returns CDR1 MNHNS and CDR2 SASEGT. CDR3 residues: CASSPGQFYNEQFF. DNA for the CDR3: TGTGCCAGCAGCCCGGGACAGTTCTACAATGAGCAGTTCTTC.

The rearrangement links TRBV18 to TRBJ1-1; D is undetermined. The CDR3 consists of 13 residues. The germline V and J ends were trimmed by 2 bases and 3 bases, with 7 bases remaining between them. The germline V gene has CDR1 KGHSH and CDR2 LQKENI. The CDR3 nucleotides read TGTGCCAGCTCACCAAACGAGGACACTGAAGCTTTCTTT. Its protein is CASSPNEDTEAFF.

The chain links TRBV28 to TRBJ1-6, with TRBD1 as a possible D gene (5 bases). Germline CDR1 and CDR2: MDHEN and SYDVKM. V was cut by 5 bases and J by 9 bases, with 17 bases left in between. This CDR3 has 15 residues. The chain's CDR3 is CASSKTARETSPLHF. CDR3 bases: TGTGCCAGCAGTAAGACAGCGCGGGAGACTTCACCCCTCCACTTT.

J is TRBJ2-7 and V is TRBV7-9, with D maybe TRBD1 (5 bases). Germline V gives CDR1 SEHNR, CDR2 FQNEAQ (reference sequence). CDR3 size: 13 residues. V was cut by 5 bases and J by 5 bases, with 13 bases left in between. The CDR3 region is CASSPRQGHEQYF. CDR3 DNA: TGTGCCAGCAGCCCCCGGCAGGGCCACGAGCAGTACTTC. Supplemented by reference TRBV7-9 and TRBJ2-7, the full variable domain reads DTGVSQNPRHKITKRGQNVTFRCDPISEHNRLYWYRQTLGQGPEFLTYFQNEAQLEKSRLLSDRFSAERPKGSFSTLEIQRTEQGDSAMYLCASSPRQGHEQYFGPGTRLTVT.

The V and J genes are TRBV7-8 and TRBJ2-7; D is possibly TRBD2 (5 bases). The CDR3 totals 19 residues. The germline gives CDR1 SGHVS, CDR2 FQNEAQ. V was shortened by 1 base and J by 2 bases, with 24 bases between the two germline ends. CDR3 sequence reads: CASSLEPHTPGDSAYEQYF. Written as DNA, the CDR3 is TGTGCCAGCAGCTTAGAGCCCCATACCCCCGGGGATAGTGCCTACGAGCAGTACTTC.

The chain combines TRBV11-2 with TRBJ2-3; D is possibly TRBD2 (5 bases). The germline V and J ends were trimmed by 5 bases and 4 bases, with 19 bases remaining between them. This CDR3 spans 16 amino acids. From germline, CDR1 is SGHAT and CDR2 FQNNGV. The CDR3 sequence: CASSPPGRWVPDTQYF. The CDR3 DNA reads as TGTGCCAGCAGCCCACCGGGAAGGTGGGTCCCAGATACGCAGTATTTT.

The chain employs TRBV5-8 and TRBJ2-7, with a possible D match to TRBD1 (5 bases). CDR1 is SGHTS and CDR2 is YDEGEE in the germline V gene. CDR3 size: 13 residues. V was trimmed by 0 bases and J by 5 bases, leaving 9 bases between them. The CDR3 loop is CASSLDRSDEQYF. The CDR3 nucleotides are TGTGCCAGCAGCTTGGACAGGTCCGACGAGCAGTACTTC.

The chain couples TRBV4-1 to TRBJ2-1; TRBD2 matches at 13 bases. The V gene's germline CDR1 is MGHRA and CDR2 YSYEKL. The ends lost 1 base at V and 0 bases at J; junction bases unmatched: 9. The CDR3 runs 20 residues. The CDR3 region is CASSQGRLAGGSSSYNEQFF. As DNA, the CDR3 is TGCGCCAGCAGCCAAGGGCGACTAGCGGGAGGATCTAGCTCCTACAATGAGCAGTTCTTC.

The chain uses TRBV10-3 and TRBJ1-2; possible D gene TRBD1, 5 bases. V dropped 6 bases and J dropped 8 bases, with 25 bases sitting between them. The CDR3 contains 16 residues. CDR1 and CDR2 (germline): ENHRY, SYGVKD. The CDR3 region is CAIRVYRDSFGVGYTF. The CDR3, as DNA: TGTGCCATCAGAGTATACCGGGACTCCTTTGGTGTGGGCTACACCTTC.

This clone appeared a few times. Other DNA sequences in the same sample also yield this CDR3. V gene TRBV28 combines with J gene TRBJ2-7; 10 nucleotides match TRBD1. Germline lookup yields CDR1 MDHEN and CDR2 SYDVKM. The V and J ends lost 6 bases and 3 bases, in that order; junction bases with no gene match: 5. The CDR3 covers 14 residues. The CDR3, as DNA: TGTGCCAGCAGCCGAGGACAGGGGGTCTACGAGCAGTACTTC. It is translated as CASSRGQGVYEQYF.

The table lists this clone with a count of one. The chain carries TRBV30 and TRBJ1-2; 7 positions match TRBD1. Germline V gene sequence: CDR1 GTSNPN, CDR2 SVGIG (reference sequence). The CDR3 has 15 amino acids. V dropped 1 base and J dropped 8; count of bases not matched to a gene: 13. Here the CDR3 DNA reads TGTGCCTGGAGTGCCCCGGAGGAGGGGGCGAGGGGCTACACCTTC. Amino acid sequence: CAWSAPEEGARGYTF.

The CDR3 spells CASSIDRATGGSGANVLTF. In nucleotides, the CDR3 is TGTGCCAGTAGTATAGATCGTGCGACAGGGGGTTCTGGGGCCAACGTCCTGACTTTC. The chain is built from TRBV19 and TRBJ2-6; 9 nucleotides agree with TRBD1. Germline V gene data show CDR1 as LNHDA and CDR2 as SQIVND (reference sequence). Trimming removed 0 bases from V and 1 base from J; junction bases left unmatched: 7. This CDR3 has 19 amino acids.

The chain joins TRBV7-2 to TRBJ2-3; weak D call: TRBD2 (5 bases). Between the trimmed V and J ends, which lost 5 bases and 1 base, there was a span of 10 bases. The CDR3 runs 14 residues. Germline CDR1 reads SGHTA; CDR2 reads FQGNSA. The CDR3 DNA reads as TGTGCCAGCAGCCCCGAGGAGGGCACAGATACGCAGTATTTT. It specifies CASSPEEGTDTQYF.

CDR3 protein: CASSLREVFPYEQYF. As DNA, the CDR3 is TGTGCCAGCAGTTTGCGGGAGGTCTTCCCCTACGAGCAGTACTTC. V gene TRBV27 combines with J gene TRBJ2-7, with 8 bases aligning to TRBD2. The CDR3 totals 15 residues. Looked up from germline, CDR1 is MNHEY and CDR2 is SMNVEV (reference sequence). J gave up 2 bases and V 3 bases, and 6 bases lay outside the gene matches.